These 16 T cell receptor beta chains were sequenced from one sample in a study of blood T cell repertoires in COVID-19. TCRdb keeps only in-frame clones here, not all; method: immunoSEQ multiplex PCR. This table has over 120,000 clones, roughly 84% appearing once. Source material: peripheral blood. These receptors were collected from a man in his 60s with active or convalescent COVID-19.

The V and J genes are TRBV19 and TRBJ1-2; 8 nucleotides agree with TRBD1. Trimming cost V 7 bases and J 7 bases; bases outside gene matches: 11. The CDR3 has 14 residues. From germline, CDR1 is LNHDA and CDR2 SQIVND (reference sequence). CDR3 nucleotide sequence: TGTGCCAGTATTAAAGGGCAGGGGGCGTTTGGCTACACCTTC. It yields the protein CASIKGQGAFGYTF.

CDR3 DNA: TGTGCCTGGGGCCGCCGGCGGGATGGCTACACCTTC. This encodes CAWGRRRDGYTF. The genes are TRBV30 and TRBJ1-2; the D is unclear. Trimming shortened V by 5 bases and J by 6 bases, and 13 bases separated the two germline ends. Germline V gene data show CDR1 as GTSNPN and CDR2 as SVGIG (reference sequence). This CDR3 comprises 12 residues. The whole variable domain, filled in from reference TRBV30 and TRBJ1-2, reads SQTIHQWPATLVQPVGSPLSLECTVEGTSNPNLYWYRQAAGRGLQLLFYSVGIGQISSEVPQNLSASRPQDRQFILSSKKLLLSDSGFYLCAWGRRRDGYTFGSGTRLTVV.

The chain combines TRBV19 with TRBJ1-1, with 8 positions matching TRBD1. The CDR3 is 13 residues long. V lost 5 bases and J lost 6; bases outside the gene matches: 5. CDR1 is LNHDA, CDR2 SQIVND, per germline (reference sequence). The CDR3 protein is CASSLDRAAEAFF. In nucleotides, the CDR3 is TGTGCCAGTAGTCTGGACAGGGCAGCTGAAGCTTTCTTT.

The chain has TRBV14 and TRBJ2-7, with TRBD1 matching over 8 bases. V shed 4 bases, J shed 4 bases, and the junction held 0 bases outside the gene matches. Germline loops: CDR1 SGHDN, CDR2 FVKESK. There are 12 residues in the CDR3. This CDR3 is CASSRQGYEQYF. Written as DNA, the CDR3 is TGTGCCAGCAGCCGACAGGGGTACGAGCAGTACTTC. The entire variable domain, with the rest obtained from reference TRBV14 and TRBJ2-7, is as follows: EAGVTQFPSHSVIEKGQTVTLRCDPISGHDNLYWYRRVMGKEIKFLLHFVKESKQDESGMPNNRFLAERTGGTYSTLKVQPAELEDSGVYFCASSRQGYEQYFGPGTRLTVT.

The genes are TRBV29-1 and TRBJ1-2; 8 bases align to TRBD1. V lost 7 bases to trimming and J lost 2 bases; unmatched junction nucleotides: 3. The CDR3 consists of 12 residues. Per the germline V gene, CDR1 is SQVTM and CDR2 is ANQGSEA. The CDR3 DNA follows: TGCAGCGGGGGACAGGCGAACTATGGCTACACCTTC. The encoded protein is CSGGQANYGYTF.

The gene calls are TRBV4-1 and TRBJ2-7, with 9 positions matching TRBD1. Germline V gives CDR1 MGHRA, CDR2 YSYEKL. This CDR3 has 16 amino acids. V trimming: 3 bases; J trimming: 5 bases; junction bases outside the gene matches: 11. This CDR3 reads CASSQSHTGGLNEQYF. CDR3 sequence (DNA): TGCGCCAGCAGCCAGAGCCATACAGGGGGCTTGAACGAGCAGTACTTC.

A few counts support this clone. The chain has TRBV7-2 and TRBJ2-5; D gene unclear. The CDR3 sequence is 12 residues long. V was clipped by 5 bases and J by 9 bases, with 13 bases between them. Germline V gene sequence: CDR1 SGHTA, CDR2 FQGNSA. The CDR3 DNA reads TGTGCCAGCAGCCAAGGCGGCTTAGCCCAGTACTTC. Translated, it gives CASSQGGLAQYF.

The V call is TRBV5-5, the J call TRBJ2-3; D not certain. Germline CDR1 SGHKS, CDR2 YYEKEE (reference sequence). The CDR3 extends over 14 amino acids. The V gene lost 1 base and the J gene lost 5 bases, with 11 bases spanning the gap. CDR3 residues: CASSLRSPGDTQYF. CDR3 nucleotides: TGTGCCAGCAGCTTGAGGTCCCCAGGAGATACGCAGTATTTT.

This clone was seen just once. This chain connects TRBV3-1 (or the pseudogene TRBV3-2) to TRBJ2-2, with TRBD2 as a possible D gene (6 bases). V was trimmed by 2 bases and J by 4 bases, leaving 14 bases between them. CDR1 and CDR2 (germline): LGHDT, YNNKEL (reference sequence). The CDR3 is 16 residues long. The CDR3, as DNA: TGTGCCAGCAGCCAATGGTTCCCAGCGGGCACCGGGGAGCTGTTTTTT. It yields the protein CASSQWFPAGTGELFF.

This clone was counted between two and nine times. V gene TRBV18 combines with J gene TRBJ2-1; 16 bases line up with TRBD2. Germline V gene sequence: CDR1 KGHSH, CDR2 LQKENI. The CDR3 contains 19 residues. J lost 12 bases, V lost 4 bases, and 18 bases had no gene match. In DNA, the CDR3 is TGTGCCAGCTCACAAACGGGACTAGCGGGAGGGCCTGCCGGCGTGGTGCAGTTCTTC. It specifies CASSQTGLAGGPAGVVQFF. Combining the CDR3 with reference TRBV18 and TRBJ2-1 gives the whole variable domain NAGVMQNPRHLVRRRGQEARLRCSPMKGHSHVYWYRQLPEEGLKFMVYLQKENIIDESGMPKERFSAEFPKEGPSILRIQQVVRGDSAAYFCASSQTGLAGGPAGVVQFFGPGTRLTVL.

The sample holds a few counts of this clone. CDR3 nucleotide sequence: TGTGCCAGCCTAGGGGTAAACACCATATATTTT. This gives the protein CASLGVNTIYF. This rearrangement joins TRBV19 to TRBJ1-3, with D possibly being TRBD1 (5 bases). The CDR3 spans 11 residues. Germline loops: CDR1 LNHDA, CDR2 SQIVND (reference sequence). V lost 9 bases, J lost 6 bases, and 9 bases lay in between.

This chain uses TRBV12-3 or TRBV12-4 with TRBJ2-2, with TRBD2 as a possible D gene (6 bases). The CDR3 loop spans 12 amino acids. V gave up 8 bases and J gave up 7 bases, with 11 bases separating them. The CDR3 region has the DNA TGTGCCAGCTGTCGGGGGAGCGGGGAGCTGTTTTTT. This codes for CASCRGSGELFF.

The J gene is TRBJ2-5, the V gene TRBV11-3, with unresolved D. The germline CDR1 and CDR2 sequences are SGHNT and YENEEA. This CDR3 is 12 amino acids long. V gave up 1 base and J gave up 5 bases, with 5 bases separating them. The DNA of the CDR3 is TGTGCCAGCAGCTTAGTCCTGGAGACCCAGTACTTC. As protein: CASSLVLETQYF.

The V gene is TRBV18, the J gene TRBJ1-3, with D unresolved. The CDR3 has 17 amino acids. CDR1 KGHSH and CDR2 LQKENI come from the germline V gene. Trimming removed 5 bases from V and 4 bases from J, with 21 bases in between. This CDR3 is CASSALEGRRKGNTIYF. The CDR3 nucleotides are TGTGCCAGCTCAGCCCTGGAAGGGAGACGTAAGGGAAACACCATATATTTT.

In its sample, this clone was seen a few times. This sequence joins TRBV7-6 and TRBJ2-2; 10 nucleotides match TRBD2. The germline V gene encodes CDR1 SGHVS and CDR2 FNYEAQ. There are 16 residues in the CDR3. The junction had 5 bases not matched to a gene; V was cut back by 5 bases and J by 2 bases. The CDR3 region is CASSEASGGNTGELFF. Here the CDR3 DNA reads TGTGCCAGCAGCGAAGCTAGCGGGGGCAACACCGGGGAGCTGTTTTTT.

The chain couples TRBV4-3 to TRBJ1-4; 7 bases match TRBD1. The CDR3 loop spans 18 amino acids. The germline gives CDR1 LGHNA, CDR2 YSLEER. The J segment lost 8 bases and the V segment lost 0 bases, leaving 15 bases of the junction unmatched. CDR3 region: CASSQEWGRGSAGEKLFF. DNA of the CDR3: TGCGCCAGCAGCCAAGAATGGGGCAGGGGGTCCGCCGGGGAAAAACTGTTTTTT.